This TCR beta chain is from a study of regulatory T cells in long-lasting Graves disease. Points from the study as a whole: For persistent Graves' patients, TCR diversity was lower than for newly diagnosed ones.

HTBI primers from iRepertoire and Arm-PCR of CDR3 regions yielded the TCR beta libraries. Each CDR3 protein is one row after TCRdb ran MiXCR on the multiplex PCR reads. The sample records more than 300,000 distinct CDR3 sequences, 10% to 15% being singletons. At least ten counts were recorded for this clonotype. Its antigen is still unknown. This sample's time point: newly diagnosed GD, antithyroid drugs for less than 3 months. The TCR library used RNA extracted from PBMCs. This sample also appeared in a second study, on T cells in Graves' hyperthyroidism and ophthalmopathy. That source reports: The HTBI primer set drove a first-round RT-PCR of the TCR CDR3. Most thyroid clonotypes that were expanded above 0.001 also turned up in blood.

This sequence originates from a woman aged 18-29 years with Graves disease. The sequences come from peripheral blood mononuclear cells (PBMCs), collected at new diagnosis, from a patient treated with antithyroid drugs.

CDR3 residues: CASSLDRGQQEDEAFF. CDR3 in DNA: TGCGCCAGCAGCTTGGACAGGGGCCAACAGGAGGATGAAGCTTTCTTT. The V call is TRBV5-1, the J call TRBJ1-1; 7 nucleotides line up with TRBD1. The CDR3 consists of 16 residues. Trimming removed 0 bases from V and 7 bases from J; junction bases left unmatched: 12. Germline-derived CDR1 and CDR2 are SGHRS and YFSETQ.